These 11 T cell receptor beta chains came from one sample sequenced in a study of glioma-infiltrating T cells. Using RNA template, CDR3s of TCR alpha and beta were amplified with iRepertoire arm-PCR. MiXCR was run by TCRdb on the multiplex PCR reads, yielding one entry per CDR3 protein. The repertoire includes about 140,000 distinct CDR3 sequences, about 39% of them detected once, and over 15% sits in the top ten. Sequences were obtained from glioma tissue, nonneoplastic brain tissue, or PBMCs (not recorded which). Receptor source: a human donor with low-grade glioma or glioblastoma, undergoing nonglioma brain surgery, or in good health (not recorded which).

This clonotype was observed many times. The chain couples TRBV20-1 to TRBJ1-1, with TRBD1 matching over 10 bases. The trim removed 0 bases at V and 5 bases at J, leaving 6 bases unmatched. The CDR3 contains 15 residues. CDR1 and CDR2 (germline): DFQATT, SNEGSKA (reference sequence). The CDR3 region has the DNA TGCAGTGCTAGAGAGACAGGGGGCGCGGGAACTGAAGCTTTCTTT. Translated, it gives CSARETGGAGTEAFF.

Note on this clonotype: The junction shows a germline mismatch at one end, possibly a read error. The rearrangement links TRBV27 to TRBJ2-1; D gene ambiguous. Germline V gives CDR1 MNHEY, CDR2 SMNVEV (reference sequence). This CDR3 has 14 amino acids. This CDR3 is CSSSLNALGNEQFF. The CDR3 bases are TGTTCCAGCAGTCTAAATGCGTTGGGGAATGAGCAGTTCTTC.

The chain links TRBV20-1 to TRBJ2-5; D is possibly TRBD2 (5 bases). Gene TRBJ2-1 matches the end of the DNA better, so the J call may be wrong. The germline V gene has CDR1 DFQATT and CDR2 SNEGSKA (reference sequence). The CDR3 runs to 13 residues. This chain's CDR3 is CSARLLAGYEQFF. The DNA for the CDR3 is TGCAGTGCTAGACTCCTAGCCGGTTACGAGCAGTTCTTC.

The chain couples TRBV20-1 to TRBJ1-2; tentatively, D is TRBD1 (5 bases). V was shortened by 7 bases and J by 6 bases, with 12 bases between the two germline ends. This CDR3 contains 11 residues. Germline V gene sequence: CDR1 DFQATT, CDR2 SNEGSKA (reference sequence). CDR3 residues: CSDTEGHGYTF. In DNA, the CDR3 is TGCAGTGACACAGAGGGGCATGGCTACACCTTC.

The genes are TRBV10-2 and TRBJ1-6; D unclear. CDR1 is WSHSY and CDR2 is SAAADI in the germline V gene. Between the trimmed V and J ends, which lost 2 bases and 0 bases, there was a span of 2 bases. This CDR3 is built from 14 residues. CDR3 nucleotide sequence: TGCGCCAGCAGTGAGAGCTCCTATAATTCACCCCTCCACTTT. This translates into CASSESSYNSPLHF.

Of note for this clonotype: This may be a read error: a much more frequent sequence differs by one nucleotide. The chain recombines TRBV20-1 with TRBJ1-1, with D possibly TRBD1 on 6 matching bases. This CDR3 has 15 residues. Germline V gene data show CDR1 as DFQATT and CDR2 as SNEGSKA (reference sequence). CDR3 sequence reads: CSARDPGQLNTEDFF. CDR3 sequence (DNA): TGCAGTGCTAGAGATCCGGGACAATTGAACACTGAAGATTTCTTT.

The gene calls are TRBV20-1 and TRBJ2-7; a possible D gene is TRBD1 (6 bases). The germline V gene has CDR1 DFQATT and CDR2 SNEGSKA (reference sequence). The CDR3 is 13 amino acids. Deletions cut 4 bases from V and 1 base from J, with 11 bases between. The CDR3 DNA follows: TGCAGTGCTAAGAGGACAGAGTCCTACGAGCAGTACTTC. Residues: CSAKRTESYEQYF.

This clonotype was observed a few times. The V and J genes are TRBV4-1 and TRBJ2-7; no firm D call. The V and J ends lost 4 bases and 6 bases respectively, with 10 bases between them. The CDR3 runs to 12 residues. Germline CDR1 MGHRA, CDR2 YSYEKL. The CDR3 DNA reads TGCGCCAGCAGCCTTAATGTTGGCGAGCAGTACTTC. This translates into CASSLNVGEQYF.

The chain is built from TRBV9 and TRBJ1-1; D is unresolved. CDR3 length equals 14 residues. From germline, CDR1 is SGDLS and CDR2 YYNGEE. Trimming took 0 bases from V and 2 from J, leaving 8 bases between them. CDR3 sequence (DNA): TGTGCCAGCAGCGTAGTGGACCAAAACACTGAAGCTTTCTTT. This gives the protein CASSVVDQNTEAFF.

This clonotype was seen ten or more times. This rearrangement joins TRBV6-1 to TRBJ1-1; tentative D call: TRBD1 (6 bases). The germline V gene encodes CDR1 MNHNS and CDR2 SASEGT. This CDR3 contains 13 residues. V lost 10 bases, J lost 1 base, and 13 bases lay in between. DNA of the CDR3: TGTGCCATCGAGAGGGGGACGAACACTGAAGCTTTCTTT. Translated: CAIERGTNTEAFF.

This clonotype was picked up a small number of times. The chain recombines TRBV20-1 with TRBJ1-5; 10 nucleotides match TRBD1. The CDR3 extends over 14 amino acids. V trimming: 5 bases; J trimming: 1 base; junction bases outside the gene matches: 2. The germline V gene has CDR1 DFQATT and CDR2 SNEGSKA (reference sequence). The CDR3 loop reads CSAWTGGSNQPQHF. CDR3 nucleotide sequence: TGCAGTGCTTGGACAGGGGGAAGCAATCAGCCCCAGCATTTT.